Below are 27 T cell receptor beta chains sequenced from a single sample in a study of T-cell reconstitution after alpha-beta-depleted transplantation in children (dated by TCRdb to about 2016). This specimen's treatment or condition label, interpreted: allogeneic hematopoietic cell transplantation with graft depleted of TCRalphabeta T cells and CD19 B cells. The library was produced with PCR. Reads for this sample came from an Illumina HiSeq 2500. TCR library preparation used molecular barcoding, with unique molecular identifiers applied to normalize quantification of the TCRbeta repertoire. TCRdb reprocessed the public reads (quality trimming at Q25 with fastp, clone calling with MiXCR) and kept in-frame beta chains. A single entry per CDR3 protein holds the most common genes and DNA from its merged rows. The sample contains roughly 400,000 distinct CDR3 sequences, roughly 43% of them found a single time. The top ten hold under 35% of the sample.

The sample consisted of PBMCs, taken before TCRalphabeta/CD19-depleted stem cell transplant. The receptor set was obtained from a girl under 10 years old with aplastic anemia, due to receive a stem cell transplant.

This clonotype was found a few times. CDR3 sequence: CASSQRLLSYEQYF. CDR3 nucleotides: TGTGCCAGCAGCCAAAGACTCCTCTCCTACGAGCAGTACTTC. The genes are TRBV3-1 and TRBJ2-7; the D is unclear. Trimming shortened V by 2 bases and J by 0 bases, and 8 bases separated the two germline ends. This CDR3 has 14 residues. Per germline, CDR1 LGHDT and CDR2 YNNKEL (reference sequence).

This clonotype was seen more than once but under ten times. The chain's CDR3 is CASSLVRAQPQHF. CDR3 sequence (DNA): TGTGCCAGCAGTTTAGTTAGGGCCCAGCCCCAGCATTTT. The chain links TRBV12-3 or TRBV12-4 to TRBJ1-5, with D unresolved. The CDR3 runs 13 residues. V dropped 1 base and J dropped 7 bases, with 8 bases sitting between them.

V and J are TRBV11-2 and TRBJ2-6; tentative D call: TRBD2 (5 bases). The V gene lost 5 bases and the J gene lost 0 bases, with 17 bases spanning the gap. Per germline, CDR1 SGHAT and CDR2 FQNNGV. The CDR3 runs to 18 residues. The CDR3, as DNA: TGTGCCAGCAGCCCCGTGGAGATAGCGCTCTCTGGGGCCAACGTCCTGACTTTC. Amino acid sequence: CASSPVEIALSGANVLTF.

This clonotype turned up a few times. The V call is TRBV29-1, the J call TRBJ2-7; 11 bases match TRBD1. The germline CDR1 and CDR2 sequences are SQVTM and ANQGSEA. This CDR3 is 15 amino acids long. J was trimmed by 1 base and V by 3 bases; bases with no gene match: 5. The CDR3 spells CSVDLGTGGSYEQYF. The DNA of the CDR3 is TGCAGCGTTGACCTAGGGACAGGGGGATCCTACGAGCAGTACTTC.

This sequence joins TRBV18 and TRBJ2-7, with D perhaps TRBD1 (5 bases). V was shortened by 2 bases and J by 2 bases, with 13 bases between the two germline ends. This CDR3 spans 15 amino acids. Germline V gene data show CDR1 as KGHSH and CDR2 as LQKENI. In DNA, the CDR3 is TGTGCCAGCTCACCAACCAGGGTTGGACCCTACGAGCAGTACTTC. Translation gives CASSPTRVGPYEQYF.

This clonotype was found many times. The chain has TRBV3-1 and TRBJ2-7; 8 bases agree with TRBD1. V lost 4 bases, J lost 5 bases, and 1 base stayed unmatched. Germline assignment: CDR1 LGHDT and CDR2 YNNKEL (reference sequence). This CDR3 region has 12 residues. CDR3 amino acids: CASSRTGNEQYF. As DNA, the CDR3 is TGTGCCAGCAGCCGGACAGGGAACGAGCAGTACTTC.

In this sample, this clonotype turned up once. The CDR3 region has the DNA TGTGCCAGCACCACCGGCCAGGGCACCTATGGCTACACCTTC. This gives the protein CASTTGQGTYGYTF. J is TRBJ1-2 and V is TRBV12-3 or TRBV12-4; D perhaps matches TRBD1 (5 bases). The CDR3 is made up of 14 amino acids. Deletions cut 7 bases from V and 4 bases from J, with 16 bases between.

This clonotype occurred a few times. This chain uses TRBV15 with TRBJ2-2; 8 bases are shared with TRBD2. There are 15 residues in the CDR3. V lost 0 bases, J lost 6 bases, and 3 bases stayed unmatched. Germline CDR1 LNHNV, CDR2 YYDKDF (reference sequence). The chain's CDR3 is CATSRDPGGAGELFF. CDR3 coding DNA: TGTGCCACCAGCAGAGATCCGGGAGGGGCCGGGGAGCTGTTTTTT.

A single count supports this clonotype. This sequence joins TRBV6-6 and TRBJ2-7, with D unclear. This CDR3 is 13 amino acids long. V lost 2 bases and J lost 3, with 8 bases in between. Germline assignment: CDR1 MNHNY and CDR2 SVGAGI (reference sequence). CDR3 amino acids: CASSYNIHYEQYF. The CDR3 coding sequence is TGTGCCAGCAGTTACAACATACACTACGAGCAGTACTTC.

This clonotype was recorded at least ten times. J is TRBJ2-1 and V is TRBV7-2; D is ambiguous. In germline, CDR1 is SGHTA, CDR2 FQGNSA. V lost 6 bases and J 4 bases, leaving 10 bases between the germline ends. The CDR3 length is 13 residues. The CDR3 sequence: CASRYVRYNEQFF. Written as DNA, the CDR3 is TGTGCCAGCAGATACGTCCGTTACAATGAGCAGTTCTTC.

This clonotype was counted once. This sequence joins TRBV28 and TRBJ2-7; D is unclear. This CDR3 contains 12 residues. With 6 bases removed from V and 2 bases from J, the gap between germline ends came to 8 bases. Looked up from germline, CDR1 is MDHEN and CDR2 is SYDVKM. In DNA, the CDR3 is TGTGCCAGCAGGACACAAACCTACGAGCAGTACTTC. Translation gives CASRTQTYEQYF.

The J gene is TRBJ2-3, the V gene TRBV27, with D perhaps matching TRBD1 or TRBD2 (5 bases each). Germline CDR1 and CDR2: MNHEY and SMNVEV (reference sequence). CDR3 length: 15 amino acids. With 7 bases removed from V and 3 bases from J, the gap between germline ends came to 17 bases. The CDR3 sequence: CASTDGTFGTDTQYF. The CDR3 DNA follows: TGTGCCAGCACCGACGGGACCTTTGGAACAGATACGCAGTATTTT.

DNA for the CDR3: TGCGCCAGCAGCGGACCAGGGGGTGGCACCGGGGAGCTGTTTTTT. Amino acid sequence: CASSGPGGGTGELFF. V and J are TRBV5-1 and TRBJ2-2, with 7 bases fitting TRBD1. The CDR3 loop spans 15 amino acids. CDR1 and CDR2 from the germline V gene are SGHRS and YFSETQ. The V and J ends lost 4 bases and 4 bases, in that order; junction bases with no gene match: 7.

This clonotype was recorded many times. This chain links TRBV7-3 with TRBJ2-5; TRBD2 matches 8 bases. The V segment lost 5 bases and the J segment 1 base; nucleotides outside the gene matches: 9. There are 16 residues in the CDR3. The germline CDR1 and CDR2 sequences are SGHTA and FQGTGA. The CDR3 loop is CASSVTGRGPQETQYF. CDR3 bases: TGTGCCAGCAGCGTGACCGGGAGGGGCCCCCAAGAGACCCAGTACTTC.

The CDR3, as DNA: TGTGCCACCAGCAGAGACGGAGGGCGGTACACAGATACGCAGTATTTT. This gives the protein CATSRDGGRYTDTQYF. This chain joins TRBV15 and TRBJ2-3, with D possibly being TRBD2 (6 bases). This CDR3 contains 16 residues. With 0 bases removed from V and 2 bases from J, the gap between germline ends came to 12 bases. Germline assignment: CDR1 LNHNV and CDR2 YYDKDF (reference sequence).

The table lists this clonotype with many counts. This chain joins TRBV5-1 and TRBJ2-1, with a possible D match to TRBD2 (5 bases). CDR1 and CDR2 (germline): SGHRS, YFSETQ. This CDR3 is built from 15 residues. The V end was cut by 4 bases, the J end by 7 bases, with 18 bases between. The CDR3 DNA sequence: TGCGCCAGCAGCCATGGCCTAGCCCACGATAATGAGCAGTTCTTC. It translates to CASSHGLAHDNEQFF.

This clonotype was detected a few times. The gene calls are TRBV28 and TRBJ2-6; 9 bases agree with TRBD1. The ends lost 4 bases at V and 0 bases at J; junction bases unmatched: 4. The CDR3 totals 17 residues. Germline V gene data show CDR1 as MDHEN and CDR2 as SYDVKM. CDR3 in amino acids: CASSWTGVPSGANVLTF. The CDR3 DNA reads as TGTGCCAGCAGTTGGACAGGGGTCCCCTCTGGGGCCAACGTCCTGACTTTC.

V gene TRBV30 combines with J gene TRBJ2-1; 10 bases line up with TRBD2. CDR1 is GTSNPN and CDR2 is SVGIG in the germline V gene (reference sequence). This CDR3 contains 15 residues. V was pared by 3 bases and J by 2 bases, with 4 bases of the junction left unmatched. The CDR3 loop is CAWSLGLAAYNEQFF. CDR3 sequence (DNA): TGTGCCTGGAGCCTCGGACTAGCGGCCTACAATGAGCAGTTCTTC.

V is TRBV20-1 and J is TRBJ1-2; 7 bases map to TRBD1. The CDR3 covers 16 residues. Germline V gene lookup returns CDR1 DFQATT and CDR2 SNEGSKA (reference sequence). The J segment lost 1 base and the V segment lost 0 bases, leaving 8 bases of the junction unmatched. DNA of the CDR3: TGCAGTGCTAGAGATAGAACAGGGGAGGTTAACTATGGCTACACCTTC. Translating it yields CSARDRTGEVNYGYTF.

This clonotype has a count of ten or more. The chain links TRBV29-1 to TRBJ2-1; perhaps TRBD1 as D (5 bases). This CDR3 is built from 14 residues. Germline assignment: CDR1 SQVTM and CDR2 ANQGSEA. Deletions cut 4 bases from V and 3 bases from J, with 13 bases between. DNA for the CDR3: TGCAGCGTTGTAAGAGGCCAGGGCTACAATGAGCAGTTCTTC. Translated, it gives CSVVRGQGYNEQFF.

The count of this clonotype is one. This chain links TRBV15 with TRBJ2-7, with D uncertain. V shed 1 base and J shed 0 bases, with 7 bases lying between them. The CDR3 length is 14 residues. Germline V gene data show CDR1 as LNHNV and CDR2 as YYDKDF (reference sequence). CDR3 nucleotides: TGTGCCACCAGCAGAGTGAAGCCCTCCTACGAGCAGTACTTC. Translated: CATSRVKPSYEQYF.

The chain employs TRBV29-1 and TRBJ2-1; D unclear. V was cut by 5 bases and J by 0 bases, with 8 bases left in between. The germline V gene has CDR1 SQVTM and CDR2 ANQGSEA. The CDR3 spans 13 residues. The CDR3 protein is CSVLAFSYNEQFF. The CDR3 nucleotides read TGCAGCGTTTTGGCGTTCTCCTACAATGAGCAGTTCTTC.

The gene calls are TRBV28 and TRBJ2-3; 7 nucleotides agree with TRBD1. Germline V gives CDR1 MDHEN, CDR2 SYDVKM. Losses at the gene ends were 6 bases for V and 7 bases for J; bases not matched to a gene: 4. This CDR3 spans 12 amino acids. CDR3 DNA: TGTGCCAGCAGGGACAGGAGATATACGCAGTATTTT. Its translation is CASRDRRYTQYF.

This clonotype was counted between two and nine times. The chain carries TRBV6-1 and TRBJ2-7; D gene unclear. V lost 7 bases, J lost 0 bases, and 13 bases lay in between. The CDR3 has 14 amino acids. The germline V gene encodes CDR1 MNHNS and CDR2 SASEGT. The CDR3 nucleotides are TGTGCCAGCACCCCACAGCCTGCCTCCTACGAGCAGTACTTC. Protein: CASTPQPASYEQYF.

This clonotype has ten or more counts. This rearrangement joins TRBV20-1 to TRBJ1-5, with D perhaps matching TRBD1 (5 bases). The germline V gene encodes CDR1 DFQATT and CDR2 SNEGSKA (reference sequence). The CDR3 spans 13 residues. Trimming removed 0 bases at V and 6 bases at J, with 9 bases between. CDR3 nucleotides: TGCAGTGCTAGAGAAAGGGGAACTCAGCCCCAGCATTTT. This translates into CSARERGTQPQHF.

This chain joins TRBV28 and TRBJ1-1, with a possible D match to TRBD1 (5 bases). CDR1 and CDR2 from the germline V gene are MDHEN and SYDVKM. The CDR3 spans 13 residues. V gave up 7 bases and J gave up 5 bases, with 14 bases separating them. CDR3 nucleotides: TGTGCCAGCACGCGAGGGGTAGGGACTGAAGCTTTCTTT. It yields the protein CASTRGVGTEAFF.

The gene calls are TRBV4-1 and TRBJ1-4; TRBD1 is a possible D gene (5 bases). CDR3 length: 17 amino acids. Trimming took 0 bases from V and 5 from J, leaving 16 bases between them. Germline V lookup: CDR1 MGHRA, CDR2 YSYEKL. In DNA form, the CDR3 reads TGCGCCAGCAGCCAAGATCAGGGCAGAGTCATCAATGAAAAACTGTTTTTT. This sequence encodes CASSQDQGRVINEKLFF.